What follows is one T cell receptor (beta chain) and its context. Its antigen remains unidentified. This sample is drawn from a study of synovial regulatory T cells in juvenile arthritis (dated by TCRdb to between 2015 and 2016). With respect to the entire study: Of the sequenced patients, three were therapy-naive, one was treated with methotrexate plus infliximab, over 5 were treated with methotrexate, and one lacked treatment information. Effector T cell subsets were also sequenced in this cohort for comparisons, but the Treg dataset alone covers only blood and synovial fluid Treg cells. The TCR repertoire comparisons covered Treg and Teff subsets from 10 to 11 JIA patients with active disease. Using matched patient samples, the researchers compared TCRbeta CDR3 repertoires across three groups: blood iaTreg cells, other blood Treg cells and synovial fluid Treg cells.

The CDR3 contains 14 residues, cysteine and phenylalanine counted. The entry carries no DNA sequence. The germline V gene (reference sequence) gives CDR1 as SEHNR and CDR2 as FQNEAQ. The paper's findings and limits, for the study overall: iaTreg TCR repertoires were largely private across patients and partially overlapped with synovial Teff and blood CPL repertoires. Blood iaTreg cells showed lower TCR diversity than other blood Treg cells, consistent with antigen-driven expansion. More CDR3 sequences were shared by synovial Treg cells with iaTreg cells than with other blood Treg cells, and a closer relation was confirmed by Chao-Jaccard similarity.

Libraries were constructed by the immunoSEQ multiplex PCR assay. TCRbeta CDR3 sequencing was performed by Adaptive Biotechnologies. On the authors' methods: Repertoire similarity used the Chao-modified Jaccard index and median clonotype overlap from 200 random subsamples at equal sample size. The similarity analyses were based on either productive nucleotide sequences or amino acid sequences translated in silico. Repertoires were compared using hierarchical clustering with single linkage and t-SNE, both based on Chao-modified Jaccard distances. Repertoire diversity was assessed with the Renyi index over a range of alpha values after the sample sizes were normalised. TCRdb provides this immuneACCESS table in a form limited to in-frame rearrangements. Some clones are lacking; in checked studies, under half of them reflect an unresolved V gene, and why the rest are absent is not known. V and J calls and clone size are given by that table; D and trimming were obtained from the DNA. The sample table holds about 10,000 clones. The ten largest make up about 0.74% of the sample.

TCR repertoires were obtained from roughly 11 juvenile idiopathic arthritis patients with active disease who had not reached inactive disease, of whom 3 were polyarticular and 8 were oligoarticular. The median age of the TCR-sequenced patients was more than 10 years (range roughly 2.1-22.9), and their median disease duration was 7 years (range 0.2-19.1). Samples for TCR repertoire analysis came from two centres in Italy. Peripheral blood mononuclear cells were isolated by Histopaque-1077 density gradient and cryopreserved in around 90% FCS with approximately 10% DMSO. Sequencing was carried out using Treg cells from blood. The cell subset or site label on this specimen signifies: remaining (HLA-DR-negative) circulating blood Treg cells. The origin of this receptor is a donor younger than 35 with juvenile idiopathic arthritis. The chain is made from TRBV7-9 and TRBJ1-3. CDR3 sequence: CASSHPGSGNTIYF.